These 20 T cell receptor beta chains were sequenced from one sample in a study of long-term antiretroviral therapy in people with HIV. Researchers ran immunoSEQ v3.0 at survey level. Libraries were prepared by immunoSEQ multiplex PCR; TCRdb keeps only in-frame clonotypes and omits some of them. This table holds around 20,000 clones, over 70% found once. Sequencing used unsorted PBMCs, obtained 0.5 years before starting antiretroviral therapy. The receptors come from a man younger than 35 with HIV.

The chain combines TRBV28 with TRBJ1-1; TRBD1 might be the D (5 bases). Per the germline V gene, CDR1 is MDHEN and CDR2 is SYDVKM. The CDR3 runs to 12 residues. V lost 11 bases, J lost 3 bases, and 13 bases lay in between. The CDR3 coding sequence is TGTGCCGGGCAAGCGGGGCACACTGAAGCTTTCTTT. Translated: CAGQAGHTEAFF.

The chain is built from TRBV6-5 and TRBJ1-6; possible D gene TRBD1, 6 bases. The CDR3 spans 15 residues. Deletions cut 5 bases from V and 2 bases from J, with 10 bases between. In germline, CDR1 is MNHEY, CDR2 SVGAGI. This chain's CDR3 is CASSPGVPYNSPLHF. Written as DNA, the CDR3 is TGTGCCAGCAGTCCAGGGGTCCCCTATAATTCACCCCTCCACTTT.

The gene calls are TRBV9 and TRBJ1-3, with D tentatively TRBD1 (6 bases). V was trimmed by 4 bases and J by 0 bases, leaving 14 bases between them. This CDR3 comprises 16 residues. Germline CDR1 SGDLS, CDR2 YYNGEE. In DNA, the CDR3 is TGTGCCAGCAGCCCGCAGGGGCGGACCTCTGGAAACACCATATATTTT. Its translation: CASSPQGRTSGNTIYF.

V is TRBV9 and J is TRBJ2-2; D call uncertain. This CDR3 contains 14 residues. V dropped 0 bases and J dropped 1 base, with 4 bases sitting between them. Looked up from germline, CDR1 is SGDLS and CDR2 is YYNGEE. DNA for the CDR3: TGTGCCAGCAGCGTAGGGGGGAACACCGGGGAGCTGTTTTTT. Its translation: CASSVGGNTGELFF.

This rearrangement joins TRBV4-1 to TRBJ1-1; a weak D match, TRBD1 (5 bases). The germline V gene encodes CDR1 MGHRA and CDR2 YSYEKL. This CDR3 has 15 amino acids. Trimming cost V 0 bases and J 2 bases, with 10 bases left between them. This CDR3 reads CASSQETEVNTEAFF. CDR3 nucleotides: TGCGCCAGCAGCCAAGAGACAGAAGTTAACACTGAAGCTTTCTTT.

This sequence joins TRBV10-2 and TRBJ2-2; D remains ambiguous. There are 14 residues in the CDR3. V was clipped by 11 bases and J by 7 bases, with 20 bases between them. In germline, CDR1 is WSHSY, CDR2 SAAADI. CDR3 in amino acids: CASCLRKAGGELFF. For the CDR3, the DNA is TGCGCCTCTTGCCTCAGGAAGGCAGGCGGGGAGCTGTTTTTT.

Here the CDR3 DNA reads TGTGCCAGCAGCTTGAACCCTAGCTCTGGGGCCAACGTCCTGACTTTC. Translated: CASSLNPSSGANVLTF. This sequence joins TRBV5-4 and TRBJ2-6, with D uncertain. Germline V lookup: CDR1 SGHNT, CDR2 YYREEE (reference sequence). The V end lost 1 base, the J end lost 0 bases, and 8 bases lay between the germline ends. This CDR3 is 16 amino acids long.

The chain combines TRBV5-4 with TRBJ1-1, with TRBD1 identical over 9 bases. The CDR3 runs to 15 residues. V shed 5 bases and J 5 bases; nucleotides not matched to a gene: 10. Germline V lookup: CDR1 SGHNT, CDR2 YYREEE (reference sequence). CDR3 in amino acids: CASSYIQGAGTEAFF. The CDR3 bases are TGTGCCAGCAGTTATATACAGGGGGCAGGAACTGAAGCTTTCTTT.

The chain combines TRBV9 with TRBJ1-2, with 7 bases identical to TRBD1. The CDR3 contains 14 residues. The V gene's germline CDR1 is SGDLS and CDR2 YYNGEE. The J segment lost 6 bases and the V segment lost 3 bases, leaving 8 bases of the junction unmatched. The CDR3 DNA is TGTGCCAGCAGCGGAACGACAGGGCTTAATGGCTACACCTTC. Its protein is CASSGTTGLNGYTF. The variable domain in full, with the rest retrieved from reference TRBV9 and TRBJ1-2, is DSGVTQTPKHLITATGQRVTLRCSPRSGDLSVYWYQQSLDQGLQFLIQYYNGEERAKGNILERFSAQQFPDLHSELNLSSLELGDSALYFCASSGTTGLNGYTFGSGTRLTVV.

CDR3 in DNA: TGTGCCAGTAGTATTGCGATCACGACGGAGCTGTTTTTT. Protein product: CASSIAITTELFF. V gene TRBV19 combines with J gene TRBJ2-2; D not certain. Germline V gene data show CDR1 as LNHDA and CDR2 as SQIVND (reference sequence). V lost 3 bases and J lost 10, with 12 bases in between. CDR3 length equals 13 residues.

The rearrangement links TRBV5-6 to TRBJ2-3, with D maybe TRBD2 (6 bases). Germline CDR1 reads SGHDT; CDR2 reads YYEEEE. The CDR3 is made up of 15 amino acids. Trimming pared 4 bases from V and 3 bases from J, leaving 15 bases between. DNA of the CDR3: TGTGCCAGCAGCCGACGGGGGAGAGGGACAGATACGCAGTATTTT. Translation: CASSRRGRGTDTQYF.

The CDR3 sequence: CASSIGGDTQYF. CDR3 nucleotide sequence: TGTGCCAGTAGTATAGGGGGTGATACGCAGTATTTT. This rearrangement joins TRBV19 to TRBJ2-3, with D unresolved. Germline CDR1 reads LNHDA; CDR2 reads SQIVND (reference sequence). V lost 1 base to trimming and J lost 6 bases, with 5 bases between them. CDR3 size: 12 residues.

The chain carries TRBV10-3 and TRBJ1-1; D uncertain. V dropped 3 bases and J dropped 3 bases, with 11 bases sitting between them. Germline values: CDR1 ENHRY, CDR2 SYGVKD. CDR3 length: 14 residues. The CDR3 DNA is TGTGCCATCAGTGACGTGGCTCCTGACACTGAAGCTTTCTTT. Its translation: CAISDVAPDTEAFF.

This clone was counted a few times. The chain carries TRBV19 and TRBJ2-3, with TRBD2 matching 14 bases. CDR1 LNHDA and CDR2 SQIVND come from the germline V gene (reference sequence). V trimming: 3 bases; J trimming: 3 bases; junction bases outside the gene matches: 2. The CDR3 has 16 amino acids. This chain's CDR3 is CASSIGLAGGTDTQYF. CDR3 sequence (DNA): TGTGCCAGTAGTATTGGACTAGCGGGAGGTACAGATACGCAGTATTTT. Combining the CDR3 with reference TRBV19 and TRBJ2-3 gives the whole variable domain DGGITQSPKYLFRKEGQNVTLSCEQNLNHDAMYWYRQDPGQGLRLIYYSQIVNDFQKGDIAEGYSVSREKKESFPLTVTSAQKNPTAFYLCASSIGLAGGTDTQYFGPGTRLTVL.

This sequence joins TRBV28 and TRBJ2-2; possibly TRBD1 for D (5 bases). Trimming cost V 2 bases and J 6 bases, with 19 bases left between them. CDR3 length: 17 residues. The germline gives CDR1 MDHEN, CDR2 SYDVKM. The CDR3 region is CASSLISPQGSAGELFF. CDR3 bases: TGTGCCAGCAGTTTAATCAGTCCCCAGGGCAGTGCCGGGGAGCTGTTTTTT.

This chain links TRBV6-5 with TRBJ2-7; 9 bases fit TRBD2. CDR1 and CDR2 (germline): MNHEY, SVGAGI. V gave up 8 bases and J gave up 4 bases; unmatched junction bases: 12. The CDR3 extends over 15 amino acids. This CDR3 reads CASGGLAGTGYEQYF. The CDR3, as DNA: TGTGCCAGCGGGGGCCTAGCGGGGACCGGATACGAGCAGTACTTC.

The chain links TRBV6-4 to TRBJ2-1; possible D gene TRBD1, 6 bases. CDR1 is MRHNA, CDR2 SNTAGT, per germline. The length of the CDR3 is 14 residues. Trimming pared 2 bases from V and 1 base from J, leaving 6 bases between. The CDR3 sequence: CASSDQGSYNEQFF. CDR3 in DNA: TGTGCCAGCAGTGACCAGGGGTCCTACAATGAGCAGTTCTTC.

This clone occurred once. The V call is TRBV6-1, the J call TRBJ2-3, with 9 bases that match TRBD2. V gave up 2 bases and J gave up 0 bases; unmatched junction bases: 0. This CDR3 region has 15 residues. The germline V gene has CDR1 MNHNS and CDR2 SASEGT. CDR3 sequence: CASSELAGSTDTQYF. CDR3 coding DNA: TGTGCCAGCAGTGAACTAGCGGGAAGCACAGATACGCAGTATTTT.

This rearrangement joins TRBV9 to TRBJ2-7; D gene unclear. CDR3 length: 15 amino acids. Germline lookup yields CDR1 SGDLS and CDR2 YYNGEE. V lost 0 bases and J 0 bases, leaving 10 bases between the germline ends. The CDR3 spells CASSVDGDNSYEQYF. CDR3 sequence (DNA): TGTGCCAGCAGCGTAGATGGTGACAACTCCTACGAGCAGTACTTC.

The V and J genes are TRBV28 and TRBJ2-7; weak D call: TRBD2 (5 bases). Between the trimmed V and J ends, which lost 6 bases and 4 bases, there was a span of 7 bases. The CDR3 has 11 residues. Germline values: CDR1 MDHEN, CDR2 SYDVKM. The CDR3 DNA sequence: TGTGCCAGCAGCCGAGGGTACGAGCAGTACTTC. Its translation: CASSRGYEQYF.